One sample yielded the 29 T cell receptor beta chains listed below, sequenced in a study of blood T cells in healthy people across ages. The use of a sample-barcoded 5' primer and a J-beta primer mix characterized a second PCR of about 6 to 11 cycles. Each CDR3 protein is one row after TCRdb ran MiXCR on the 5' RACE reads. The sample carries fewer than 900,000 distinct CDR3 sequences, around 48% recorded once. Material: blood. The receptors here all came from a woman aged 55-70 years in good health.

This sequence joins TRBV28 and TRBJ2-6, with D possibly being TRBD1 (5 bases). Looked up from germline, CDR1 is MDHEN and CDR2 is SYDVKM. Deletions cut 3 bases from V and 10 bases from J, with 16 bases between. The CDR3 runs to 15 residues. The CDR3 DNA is TGTGCCAGCAGTTTGACGGACCTCTCAGGGAACGTCCTGACTTTC. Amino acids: CASSLTDLSGNVLTF.

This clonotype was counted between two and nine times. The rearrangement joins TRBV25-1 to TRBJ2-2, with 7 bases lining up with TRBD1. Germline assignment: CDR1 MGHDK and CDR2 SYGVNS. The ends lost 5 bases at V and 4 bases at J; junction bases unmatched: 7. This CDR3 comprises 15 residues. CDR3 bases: TGTGCCAGCAGTCAACGGGACAGAGCCACCGGGGAGCTGTTTTTT. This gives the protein CASSQRDRATGELFF.

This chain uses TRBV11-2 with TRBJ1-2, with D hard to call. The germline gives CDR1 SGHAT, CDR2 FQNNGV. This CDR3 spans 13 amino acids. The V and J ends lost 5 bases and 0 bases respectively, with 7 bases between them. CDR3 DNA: TGTGCCAGCAGCATAACTTCTAACTATGGCTACACCTTC. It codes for CASSITSNYGYTF.

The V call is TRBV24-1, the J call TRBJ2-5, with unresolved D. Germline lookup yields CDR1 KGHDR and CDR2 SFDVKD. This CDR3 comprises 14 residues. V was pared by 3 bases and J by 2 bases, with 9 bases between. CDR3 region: CATSDPRVQETQYF. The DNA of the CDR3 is TGTGCCACCAGTGATCCTAGGGTACAAGAGACCCAGTACTTC.

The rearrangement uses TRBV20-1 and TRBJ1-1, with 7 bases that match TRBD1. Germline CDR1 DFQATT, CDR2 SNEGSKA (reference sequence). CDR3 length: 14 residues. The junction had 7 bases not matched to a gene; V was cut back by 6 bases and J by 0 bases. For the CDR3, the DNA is TGCAGTGCACCGGGACAGCCAGTGAACACTGAAGCTTTCTTT. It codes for CSAPGQPVNTEAFF.

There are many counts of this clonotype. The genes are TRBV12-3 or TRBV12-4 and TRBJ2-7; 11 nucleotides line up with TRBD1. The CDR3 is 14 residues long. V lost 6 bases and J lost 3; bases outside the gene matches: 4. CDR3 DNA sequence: TGTGCCAGCAGGGGGACAGGGGGACTCTACGAGCAGTACTTC. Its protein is CASRGTGGLYEQYF.

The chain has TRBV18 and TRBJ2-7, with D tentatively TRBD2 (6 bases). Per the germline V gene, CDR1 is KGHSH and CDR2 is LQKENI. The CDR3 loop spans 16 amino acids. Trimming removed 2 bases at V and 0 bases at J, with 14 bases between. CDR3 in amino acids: CASSPGGTGLSYEQYF. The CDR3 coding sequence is TGTGCCAGCTCACCAGGCGGGACGGGGCTCTCCTACGAGCAGTACTTC.

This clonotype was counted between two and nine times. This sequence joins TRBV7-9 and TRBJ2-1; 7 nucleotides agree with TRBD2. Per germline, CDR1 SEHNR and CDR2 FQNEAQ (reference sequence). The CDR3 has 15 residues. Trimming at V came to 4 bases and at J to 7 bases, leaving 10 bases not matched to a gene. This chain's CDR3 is CASSSRGGPWNEQFF. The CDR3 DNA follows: TGTGCCAGCAGCTCCCGGGGAGGGCCGTGGAATGAGCAGTTCTTC.

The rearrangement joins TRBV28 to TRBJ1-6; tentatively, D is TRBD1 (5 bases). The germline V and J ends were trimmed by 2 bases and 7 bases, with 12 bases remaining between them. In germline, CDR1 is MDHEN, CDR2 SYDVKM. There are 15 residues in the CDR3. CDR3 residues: CASSLGGYTNSPLHF. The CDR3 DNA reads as TGTGCCAGCAGTTTAGGGGGTTATACCAATTCACCCCTCCACTTT.

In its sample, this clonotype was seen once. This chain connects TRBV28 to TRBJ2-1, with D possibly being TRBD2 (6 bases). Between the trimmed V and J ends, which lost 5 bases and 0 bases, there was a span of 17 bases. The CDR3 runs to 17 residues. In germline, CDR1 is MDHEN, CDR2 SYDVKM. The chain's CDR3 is CASSPGGTQSSYNEQFF. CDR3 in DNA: TGTGCCAGCAGTCCAGGCGGGACTCAGAGCTCCTACAATGAGCAGTTCTTC.

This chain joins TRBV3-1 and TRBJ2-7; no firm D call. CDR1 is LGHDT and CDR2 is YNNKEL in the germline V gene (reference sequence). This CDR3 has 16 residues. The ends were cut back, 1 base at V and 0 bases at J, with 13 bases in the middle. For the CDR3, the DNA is TGTGCCAGCAGCCAAGTCTACGGTGAGTCCTCCTACGAGCAGTACTTC. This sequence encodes CASSQVYGESSYEQYF.

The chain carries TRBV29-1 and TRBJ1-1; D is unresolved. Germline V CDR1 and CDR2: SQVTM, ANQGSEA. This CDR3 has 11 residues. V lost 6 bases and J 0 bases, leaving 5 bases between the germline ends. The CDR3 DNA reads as TGCAGCGTCGATATGAACACTGAAGCTTTCTTT. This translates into CSVDMNTEAFF.

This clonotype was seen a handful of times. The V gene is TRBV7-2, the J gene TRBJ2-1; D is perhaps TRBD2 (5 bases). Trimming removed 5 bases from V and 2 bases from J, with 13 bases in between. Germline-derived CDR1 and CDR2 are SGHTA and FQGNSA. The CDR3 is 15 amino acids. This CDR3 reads CASSPGRAAYNEQFF. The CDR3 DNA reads TGTGCCAGCAGCCCTGGACGAGCGGCCTACAATGAGCAGTTCTTC.

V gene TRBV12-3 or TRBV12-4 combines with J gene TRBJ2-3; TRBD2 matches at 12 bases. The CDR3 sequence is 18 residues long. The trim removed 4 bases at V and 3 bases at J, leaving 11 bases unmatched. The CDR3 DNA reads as TGTGCCAGCAGTTCCACCCGGACTAGCGGGGTACTTACAGATACGCAGTATTTT. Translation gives CASSSTRTSGVLTDTQYF.

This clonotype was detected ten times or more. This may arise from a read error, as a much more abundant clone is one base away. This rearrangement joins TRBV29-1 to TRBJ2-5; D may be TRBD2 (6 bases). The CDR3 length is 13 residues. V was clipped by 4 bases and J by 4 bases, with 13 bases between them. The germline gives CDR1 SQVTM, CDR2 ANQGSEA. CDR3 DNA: TGCAGCGTTGTAGGAGCGGGCGGAGAGACCCAGTACTTC. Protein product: CSVVGAGGETQYF.

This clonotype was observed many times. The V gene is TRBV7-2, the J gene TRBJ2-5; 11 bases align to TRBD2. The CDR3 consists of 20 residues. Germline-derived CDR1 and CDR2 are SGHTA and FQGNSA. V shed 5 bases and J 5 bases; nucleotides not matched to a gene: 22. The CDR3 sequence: CASSQLWASGRRGIRETQYF. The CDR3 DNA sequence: TGTGCCAGCAGCCAACTATGGGCTAGCGGGAGGAGGGGTATTCGGGAGACCCAGTACTTC.

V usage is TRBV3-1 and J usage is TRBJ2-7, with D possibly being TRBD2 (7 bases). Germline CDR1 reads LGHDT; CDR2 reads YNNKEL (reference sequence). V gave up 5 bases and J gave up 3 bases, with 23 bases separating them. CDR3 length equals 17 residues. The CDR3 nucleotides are TGTGCCAGCAGCTTAAGCGCCGGGACACCGGGGGGCTACGAGCAGTACTTC. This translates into CASSLSAGTPGGYEQYF.

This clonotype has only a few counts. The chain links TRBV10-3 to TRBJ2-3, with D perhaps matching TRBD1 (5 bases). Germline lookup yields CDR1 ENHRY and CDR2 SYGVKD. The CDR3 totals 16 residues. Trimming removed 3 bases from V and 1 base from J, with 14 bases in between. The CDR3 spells CAISDLNIQGTDTQYF. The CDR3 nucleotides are TGTGCCATCAGTGACTTAAATATACAGGGCACAGATACGCAGTATTTT.

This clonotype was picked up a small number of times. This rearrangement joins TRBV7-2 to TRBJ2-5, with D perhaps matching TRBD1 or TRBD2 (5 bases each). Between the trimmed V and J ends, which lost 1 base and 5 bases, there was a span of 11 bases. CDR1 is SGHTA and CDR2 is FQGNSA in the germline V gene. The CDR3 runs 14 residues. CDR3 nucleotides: TGTGCCAGCAGCTTAGAACTGGGACGGGAGACCCAGTACTTC. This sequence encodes CASSLELGRETQYF.

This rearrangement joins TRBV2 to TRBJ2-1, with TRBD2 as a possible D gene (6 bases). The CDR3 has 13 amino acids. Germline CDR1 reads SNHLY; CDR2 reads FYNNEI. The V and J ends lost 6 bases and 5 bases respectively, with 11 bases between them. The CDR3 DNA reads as TGTGCCAGCAGACTGGGACTGAACAATGAGCAGTTCTTC. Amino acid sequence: CASRLGLNNEQFF.

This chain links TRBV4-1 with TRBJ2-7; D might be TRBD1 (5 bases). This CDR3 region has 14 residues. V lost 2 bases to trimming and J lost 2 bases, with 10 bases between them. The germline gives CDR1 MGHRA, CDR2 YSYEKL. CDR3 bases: TGCGCCAGCAGCCAACAGGGTAGCCCCTACGAGCAGTACTTC. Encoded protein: CASSQQGSPYEQYF.

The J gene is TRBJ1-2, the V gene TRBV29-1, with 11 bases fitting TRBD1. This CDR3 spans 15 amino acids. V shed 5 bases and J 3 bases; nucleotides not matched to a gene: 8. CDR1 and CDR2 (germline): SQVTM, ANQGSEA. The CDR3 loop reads CSVSGTGGADYGYTF. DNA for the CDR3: TGCAGCGTTAGCGGGACAGGGGGTGCTGACTATGGCTACACCTTC.

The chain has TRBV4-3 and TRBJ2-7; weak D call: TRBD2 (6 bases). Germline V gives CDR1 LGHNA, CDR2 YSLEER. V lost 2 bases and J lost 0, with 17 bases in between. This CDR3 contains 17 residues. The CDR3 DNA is TGCGCCAGCAGCCAAAAAGCCGGGGGACGCCCCTCCTACGAGCAGTACTTC. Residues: CASSQKAGGRPSYEQYF.

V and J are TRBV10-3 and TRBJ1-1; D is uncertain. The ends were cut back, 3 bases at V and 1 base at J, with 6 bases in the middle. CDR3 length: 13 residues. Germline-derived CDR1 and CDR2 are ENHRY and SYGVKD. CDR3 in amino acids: CAISDTGNTEAFF. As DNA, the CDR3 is TGTGCCATCAGTGATACGGGGAACACTGAAGCTTTCTTT.

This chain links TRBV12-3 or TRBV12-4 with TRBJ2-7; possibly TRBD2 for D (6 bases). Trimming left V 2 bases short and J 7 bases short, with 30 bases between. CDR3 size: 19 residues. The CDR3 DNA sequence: TGTGCCAGCAGTTTAAGTAACAACCGCGGGAAGTTGCTTTGGAATGAGCAGTACTTC. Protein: CASSLSNNRGKLLWNEQYF.

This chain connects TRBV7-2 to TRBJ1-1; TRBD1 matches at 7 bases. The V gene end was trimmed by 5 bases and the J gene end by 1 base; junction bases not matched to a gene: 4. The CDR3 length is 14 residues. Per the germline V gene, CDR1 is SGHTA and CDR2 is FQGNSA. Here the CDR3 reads CASSKDRANTEAFF. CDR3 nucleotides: TGTGCCAGCAGCAAAGACAGGGCGAACACTGAAGCTTTCTTT.

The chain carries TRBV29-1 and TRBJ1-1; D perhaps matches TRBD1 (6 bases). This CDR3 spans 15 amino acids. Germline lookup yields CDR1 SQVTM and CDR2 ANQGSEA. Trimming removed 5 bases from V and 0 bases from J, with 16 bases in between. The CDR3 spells CSVWTALNMNTEAFF. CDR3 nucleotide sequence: TGCAGCGTTTGGACAGCACTAAACATGAACACTGAAGCTTTCTTT.

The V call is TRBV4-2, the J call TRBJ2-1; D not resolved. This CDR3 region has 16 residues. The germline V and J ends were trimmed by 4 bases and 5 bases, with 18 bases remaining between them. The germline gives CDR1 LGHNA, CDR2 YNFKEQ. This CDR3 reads CASSPDGAAQHNEQFF. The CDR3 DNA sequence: TGTGCCAGCAGCCCAGACGGTGCGGCCCAACACAATGAGCAGTTCTTC.

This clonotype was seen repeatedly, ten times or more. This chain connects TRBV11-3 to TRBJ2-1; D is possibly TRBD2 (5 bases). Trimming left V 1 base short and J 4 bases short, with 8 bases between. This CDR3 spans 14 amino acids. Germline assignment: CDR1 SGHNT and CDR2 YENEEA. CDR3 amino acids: CASSLVSGYNEQFF. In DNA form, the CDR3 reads TGTGCCAGCAGCTTAGTGTCGGGATACAATGAGCAGTTCTTC.